This TCR beta chain was captured by sequencing in a study of CD8+ T cells in alopecia areata. Study-wide results and caveats: The link between baseline CD8+ expansion and response remains uncertain with one nonresponder. Tofacitinib significantly decreased scalp clonality and expanded CD8+ clones among top 100.

Regarding treatment: oral pan-JAK inhibitor, 5-10 mg twice daily. Patients with alopecia areata provided lesional scalp punch biopsies as well as peripheral blood. This CDR3 comprises 16 residues. Trimming cost V 2 bases and J 1 base, with 14 bases left between them. The germline gives CDR1 SQVTM, CDR2 ANQGSEA. As concerns this clone: Its antigen is unknown.

Once RNA had been extracted, it was reverse transcribed into cDNA to act as the sequencing template. Produced via immunoSEQ multiplex PCR; TCRdb's table is partial and in-frame only. The profile shows some 45,000 clones, roughly 92% of them singletons. The chain couples TRBV29-1 to TRBJ2-2; maybe TRBD2 (6 bases). This TCR came from a human donor with alopecia areata. Specimen: CD8+ T cells sorted from blood, collected at week 24, from a patient treated with tofacitinib. CDR3 nucleotides: TGCAGCGTTGAATATCGGGGCGGGGTGAACACCGGGGAGCTGTTTTTT. Amino acid sequence: CSVEYRGGVNTGELFF.